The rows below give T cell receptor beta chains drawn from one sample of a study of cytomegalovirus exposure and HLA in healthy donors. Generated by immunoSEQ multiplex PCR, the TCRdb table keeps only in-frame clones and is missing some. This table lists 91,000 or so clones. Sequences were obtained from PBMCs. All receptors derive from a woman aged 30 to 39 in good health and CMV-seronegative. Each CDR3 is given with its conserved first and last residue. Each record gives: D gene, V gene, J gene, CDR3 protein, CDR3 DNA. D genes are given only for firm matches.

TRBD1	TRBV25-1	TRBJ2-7	CASEPGQGGLEQYF	TGTGCCAGCGAGCCGGGACAGGGCGGATTGGAGCAGTACTTC
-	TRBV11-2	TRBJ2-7	CASSFVTFYEQYF	TGTGCCAGCAGCTTTGTCACATTCTACGAGCAGTACTTC
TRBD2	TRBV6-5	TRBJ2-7	CASSLYPAGGPYEQYF	TGTGCCAGCAGTTTGTACCCAGCGGGGGGCCCCTACGAGCAGTACTTC
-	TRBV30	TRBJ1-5	CAWSGGTGREPQHF	TGTGCCTGGAGTGGGGGGACCGGGAGAGAGCCCCAGCATTTT
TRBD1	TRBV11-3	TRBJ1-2	CASSRQGNGYTF	TGTGCCAGCAGTCGACAGGGAAATGGCTACACCTTC
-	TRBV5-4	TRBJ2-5	CASTSGQQETQYF	TGTGCCAGCACTTCTGGGCAGCAAGAGACCCAGTACTTC
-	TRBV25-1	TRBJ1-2	CASRGTHYGYTF	TGTGCCAGCAGGGGGACTCACTATGGCTACACCTTC
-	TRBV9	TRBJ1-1	CASSVDGRDTEAFF	TGTGCCAGCAGCGTAGACGGTCGAGACACTGAAGCTTTCTTT
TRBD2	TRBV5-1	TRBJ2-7	CASSSALAGQISYEQYF	TGCGCCAGCAGCTCGGCCCTAGCGGGGCAAATCTCCTACGAGCAGTACTTC
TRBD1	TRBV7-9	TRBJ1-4	CASSLGGTGDSGKLFF	TGTGCCAGCAGCTTAGGGGGGACAGGGGATAGCGGCAAACTGTTTTTT
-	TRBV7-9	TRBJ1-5	CASSLNPGGGAEQPQHF	TGTGCCAGCAGCTTAAACCCCGGTGGAGGAGCAGAACAGCCCCAGCATTTT
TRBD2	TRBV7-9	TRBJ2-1	CASILMISGRAYNEQFF	TGTGCCAGCATCCTTATGATAAGCGGGAGGGCCTACAATGAGCAGTTCTTC
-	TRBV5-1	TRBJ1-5	CASSLNGLNQPQHF	TGCGCCAGCAGCTTGAATGGACTCAATCAGCCCCAGCATTTT
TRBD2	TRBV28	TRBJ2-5	CASSLPGLAGGRETQYF	TGTGCCAGCAGTTTGCCGGGACTAGCGGGGGGCCGGGAGACCCAGTACTTC
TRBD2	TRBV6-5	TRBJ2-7	CASTGGLADTYEQYF	TGTGCCAGCACCGGAGGACTAGCGGACACCTACGAGCAGTACTTC
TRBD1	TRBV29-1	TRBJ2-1	CSGIKGTGRQFF	TGCAGCGGGATTAAAGGGACAGGCCGGCAGTTCTTC
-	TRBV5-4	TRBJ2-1	CASSLGGRNHGNEQFF	TGTGCCAGCAGCTTGGGGGGGCGGAATCATGGCAATGAGCAGTTCTTC
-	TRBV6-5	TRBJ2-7	CASSSFVNPYEQYF	TGTGCCAGCAGTTCCTTTGTAAATCCCTACGAGCAGTACTTC
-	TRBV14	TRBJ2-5	CASSQASRTQYF	TGTGCCAGCAGCCAAGCCTCTCGGACCCAGTACTTC
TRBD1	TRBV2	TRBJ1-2	CASSQGQIYGYTF	TGTGCCAGCAGTCAGGGACAGATCTATGGCTACACCTTC
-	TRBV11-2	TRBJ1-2	CASSLSPDGYTF	TGTGCCAGCAGCTTAAGCCCGGATGGCTACACCTTC
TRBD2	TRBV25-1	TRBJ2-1	CASAPGGRNEQFF	TGTGCCAGCGCTCCGGGAGGCCGCAATGAGCAGTTCTTC
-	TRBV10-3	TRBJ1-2	CAIRNREAYGYTF	TGTGCCATCCGGAACAGGGAAGCCTATGGCTACACCTTC
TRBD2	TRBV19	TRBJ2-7	CASHSGKGEQYF	TGTGCCAGCCATAGCGGGAAGGGCGAGCAGTACTTC
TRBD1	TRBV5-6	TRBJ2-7	CASSLEGTGAYEQYF	TGTGCCAGCAGCTTGGAGGGGACAGGGGCCTACGAGCAGTACTTC
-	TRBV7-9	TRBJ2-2	CASGGATSSNTGELFF	TGTGCCAGCGGCGGGGCCACCAGTTCGAACACCGGGGAGCTGTTTTTT
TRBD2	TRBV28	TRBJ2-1	CASAGASGSISYNEQFF	TGTGCCAGCGCCGGGGCTAGCGGGAGTATTTCCTACAATGAGCAGTTCTTC
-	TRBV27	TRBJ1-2	CASSSSTGHYGYTF	TGTGCCAGCAGTTCCTCGACAGGTCACTATGGCTACACCTTC
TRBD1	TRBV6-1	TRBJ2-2	CASSETGGSAGELFF	TGTGCCAGCAGTGAAACAGGGGGGTCGGCCGGGGAGCTGTTTTTT
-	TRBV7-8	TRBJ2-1	CASSPLGPYNEQFF	TGTGCCAGCAGCCCACTAGGACCCTACAATGAGCAGTTCTTC
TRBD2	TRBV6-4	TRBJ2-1	CASSLTGTSGGNEQFF	TGTGCCAGCAGCCTTACCGGGACTAGCGGGGGTAATGAGCAGTTCTTC
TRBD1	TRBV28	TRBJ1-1	CASSTTGWTEAFF	TGTGCCAGCAGCACGACAGGGTGGACTGAAGCTTTCTTT
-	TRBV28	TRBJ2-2	CASSTAPPGTGELFF	TGTGCCAGCAGTACCGCTCCTCCGGGCACCGGGGAGCTGTTTTTT
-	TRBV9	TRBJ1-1	CASSVGPGRNTEAFF	TGTGCCAGCAGCGTAGGCCCAGGGCGGAACACTGAAGCTTTCTTT
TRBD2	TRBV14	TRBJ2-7	CASSKRELAGVEQYF	TGTGCCAGCAGCAAAAGGGAACTAGCGGGAGTAGAGCAGTACTTC
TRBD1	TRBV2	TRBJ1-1	CASGGTGGPEAFF	TGTGCCAGCGGGGGGACAGGGGGCCCTGAAGCTTTCTTT
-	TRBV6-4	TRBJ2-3	CASSDSAGSTDTQYF	TGTGCCAGCAGTGACTCGGCGGGGAGCACAGATACGCAGTATTTT
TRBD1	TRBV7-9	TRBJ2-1	CASSLVGQGARNEQFF	TGTGCCAGCAGCTTAGTCGGACAGGGGGCGCGGAATGAGCAGTTCTTC
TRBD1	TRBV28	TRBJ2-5	CASSLYILRRGTGGSKETQYF	TGTGCCAGCAGTTTATATATTCTCAGGCGTGGGACAGGGGGTTCGAAAGAGACCCAGTACTTC
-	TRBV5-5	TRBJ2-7	CASSLVQDSSYEQYF	TGTGCCAGCAGCTTGGTTCAGGACAGCTCCTACGAGCAGTACTTC
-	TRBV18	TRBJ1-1	CASSPEGSNTEAFF	TGTGCCAGCTCACCGGAGGGGTCGAACACTGAAGCTTTCTTT
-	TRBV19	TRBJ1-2	CATGTPYGYTF	TGTGCCACCGGGACTCCCTATGGCTACACCTTC
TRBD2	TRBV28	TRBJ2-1	CASGLAGQSYNEQFF	TGTGCCAGCGGACTAGCGGGCCAGTCCTACAATGAGCAGTTCTTC
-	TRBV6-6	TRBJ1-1	CASSPPGGHTEAFF	TGTGCCAGCAGCCCCCCGGGAGGGCACACTGAAGCTTTCTTT
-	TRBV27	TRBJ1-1	CASSNTGHMNTEAFF	TGTGCCAGCAGCAACACAGGACACATGAACACTGAAGCTTTCTTT
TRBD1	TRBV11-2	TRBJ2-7	CASSYIPGGAYEQYF	TGTGCCAGCAGCTATATCCCAGGGGGAGCCTACGAGCAGTACTTC
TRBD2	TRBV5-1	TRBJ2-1	CASSLAPPGGGGSYNEQFF	TGCGCCAGCAGCTTGGCTCCCCCCGGCGGCGGGGGTTCCTACAATGAGCAGTTCTTC
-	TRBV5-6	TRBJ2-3	CASSLGAGWGRTDTQYF	TGTGCCAGCAGCTTGGGGGCCGGATGGGGGCGCACAGATACGCAGTATTTT
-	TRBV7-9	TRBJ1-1	CASSLEVGGSNTEAFF	TGTGCCAGCAGCTTAGAGGTAGGGGGTTCGAACACTGAAGCTTTCTTT
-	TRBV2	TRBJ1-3	CASSVRGSHSGNTIYF	TGTGCCAGCAGTGTACGGGGGTCTCACTCTGGAAACACCATATATTTT
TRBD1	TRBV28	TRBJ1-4	CASSGTGEEKLFF	TGTGCCAGCAGTGGGACAGGGGAGGAAAAACTGTTTTTT
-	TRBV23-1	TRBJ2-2	CASLRRAATGELFF	TGCGCCAGTCTCCGGCGGGCAGCCACCGGGGAGCTGTTTTTT
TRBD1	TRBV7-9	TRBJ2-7	CASSLVRDRDYEQYF	TGTGCCAGCAGCTTAGTGCGGGACAGGGACTACGAGCAGTACTTC
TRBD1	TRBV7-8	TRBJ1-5	CASSPLLVPARTGQPQHF	TGTGCCAGCAGCCCCCTTTTGGTACCGGCCCGGACAGGCCAGCCCCAGCATTTT
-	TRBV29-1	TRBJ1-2	CSVDLGADGYTF	TGCAGCGTGGACCTGGGGGCGGATGGCTACACCTTC
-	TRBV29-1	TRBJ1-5	CSVEQGMGQPQHF	TGCAGCGTTGAGCAGGGTATGGGTCAGCCCCAGCATTTT